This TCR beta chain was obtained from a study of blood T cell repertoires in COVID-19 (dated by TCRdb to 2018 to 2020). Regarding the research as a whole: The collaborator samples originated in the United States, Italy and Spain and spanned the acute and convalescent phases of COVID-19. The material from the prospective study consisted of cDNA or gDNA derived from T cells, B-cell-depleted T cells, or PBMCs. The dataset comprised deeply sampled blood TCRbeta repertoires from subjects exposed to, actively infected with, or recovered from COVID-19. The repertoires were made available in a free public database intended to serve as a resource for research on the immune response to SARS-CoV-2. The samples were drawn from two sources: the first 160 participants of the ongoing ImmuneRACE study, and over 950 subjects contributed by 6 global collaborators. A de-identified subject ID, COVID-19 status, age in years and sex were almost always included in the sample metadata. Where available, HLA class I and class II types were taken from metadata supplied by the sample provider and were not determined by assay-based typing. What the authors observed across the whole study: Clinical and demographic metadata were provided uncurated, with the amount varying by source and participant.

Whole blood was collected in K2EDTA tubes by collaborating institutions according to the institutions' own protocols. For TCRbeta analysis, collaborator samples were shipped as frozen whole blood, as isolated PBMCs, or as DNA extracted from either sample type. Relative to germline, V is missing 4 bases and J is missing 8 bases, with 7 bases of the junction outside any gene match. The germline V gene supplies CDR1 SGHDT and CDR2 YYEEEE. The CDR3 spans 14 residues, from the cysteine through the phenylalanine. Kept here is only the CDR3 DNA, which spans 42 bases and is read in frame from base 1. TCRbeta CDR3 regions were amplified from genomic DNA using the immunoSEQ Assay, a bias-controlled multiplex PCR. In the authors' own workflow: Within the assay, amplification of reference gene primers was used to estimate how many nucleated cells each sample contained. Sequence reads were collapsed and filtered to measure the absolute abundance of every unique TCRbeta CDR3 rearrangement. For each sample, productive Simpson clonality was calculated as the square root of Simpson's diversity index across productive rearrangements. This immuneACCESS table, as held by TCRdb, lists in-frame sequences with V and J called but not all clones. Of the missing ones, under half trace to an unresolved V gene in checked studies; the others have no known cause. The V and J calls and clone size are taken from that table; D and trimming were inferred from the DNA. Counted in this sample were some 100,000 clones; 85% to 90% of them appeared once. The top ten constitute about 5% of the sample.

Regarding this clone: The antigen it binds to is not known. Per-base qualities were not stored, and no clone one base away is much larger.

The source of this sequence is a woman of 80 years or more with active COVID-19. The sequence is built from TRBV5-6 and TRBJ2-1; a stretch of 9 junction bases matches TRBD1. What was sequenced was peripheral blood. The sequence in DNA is TGTGCCAGCAGCCGTGACAGGGGGGTACATGAGCAGTTCTTC. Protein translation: CASSRDRGVHEQFF. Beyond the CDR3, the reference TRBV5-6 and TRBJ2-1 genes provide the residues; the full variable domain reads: DAGVTQSPTHLIKTRGQQVTLRCSPKSGHDTVSWYQQALGQGPQFIFQYYEEEERQRGNFPDRFSGHQFPNYSSELNVNALLLGDSALYLCASSRDRGVHEQFFGPGTRLTVL.